The clone carrying this T cell receptor (beta chain) was observed a handful of times. CDR3 size: 16 residues. With 5 bases removed from V and 6 bases from J, the gap between germline ends came to 23 bases. The entry originates in a study of early T cells in non-severe SARS-CoV-2 infection. TCRdb independently ran MiXCR on the 5' RACE reads; one entry per CDR3 protein. The table shows roughly 97,000 distinct CDR3 sequences, with about 11% occurring only once. This sample comprised whole blood, obtained at baseline. This chain links TRBV12-3 or TRBV12-4 with TRBJ2-7; D assignment may be TRBD1 or TRBD2 (6 bases each). The receptor was derived from an adult who was a healthcare worker with PCR-confirmed SARS-CoV-2 infection or an uninfected control (not recorded which). The CDR3 reads CASSPWGANQRFEQYF. The DNA for the CDR3 is TGTGCCAGCAGTCCATGGGGGGCAAACCAGCGCTTCGAGCAGTACTTC.